This TCR beta chain was captured in a study of CD8 T cells in Susac syndrome. The CDR3 length is 12 residues. Germline V gene lookup returns CDR1 DFQATT and CDR2 SNEGSKA (reference sequence). After extraction with the RNeasy kit, about 0.5 to 1 ug of the RNA was reverse transcribed using random hexamers. Multiplex PCR with immunoSEQ amplified the TCR beta CDR3 across 54 Vbeta and 13 Jbeta. TCRdb ran MiXCR on the immunoSEQ multiplex PCR reads and lists one entry per CDR3 protein. The table shows roughly 200,000 distinct CDR3 sequences, with about 95% occurring only once. Sequenced material: CD4+ T cells from PBMCs. This sequence originates from a human donor with multiple sclerosis. The V gene is TRBV20-1, the J gene TRBJ1-1; weak D call: TRBD1 (5 bases). DNA of the CDR3: TGCAGAGCAGAGGGGTTGGGCACTGAAGCTTTCTTT. It encodes CRAEGLGTEAFF.